The T cell receptor (beta chain) described here comes from a study of cytomegalovirus exposure and HLA in healthy donors (dated by TCRdb to the late 2010s). At the level of the whole study: In an earlier analysis of under 600 of the donors, approximately 260 Gb of sequence data and 117 million unique TCR beta sequences from 150 million to 200 million T cells were reported. A later genetic analysis used genome-wide SNP genotypes for about 55% of the 666 donors, treating that subset as a discovery cohort. Alongside the repertoire data, information on donor age, sex, ethnicity and CMV serostatus was compiled. Every repertoire in the discovery cohort had been generated on one and the same sequencing platform. The study aimed to test whether signatures of past pathogen exposure could be identified by cataloging public T cell receptors. To predict cytomegalovirus infection status, the study brought together high-throughput TCR immunosequencing, statistical association of individual TCRs with disease status, and machine learning. Five DR-DQ haplotypes were treated as single units for association and clustering because of strong linkage in the cohort. In an earlier analysis of several hundred of the donors, high-throughput TCR beta sequencing was used to judge whether each TCR beta V gene segment behaved as functional or pseudogenic. A later analysis re-examined previously published TCR beta repertoires from 500 to 700 donors and added high-resolution HLA genotyping to investigate patterns of TCR occurrence. The study used immunosequencing to profile the T cell repertoires of some 600 subjects and linked those repertoires to cytomegalovirus serostatus. About 280 gigabases of sequencing data and approximately 92 million unique TCR sequences made up an early release that covered 500 to 700 HLA-typed donors. Among the roughly 390 genotyped donors, approximately 82% belonged to the genetic ancestry cluster associated with self-reported Caucasian donors. Typing coverage differed by locus: A, B, C, DRB1 and DQB1 were typed in about 620-640 donors, DQA1 in 500 to 550, DPA1 in approximately 600, and DPB1 in just under 490. A separate validation cohort of more than 100 different subjects was used in addition to the roughly 640-subject first cohort. Among around 400 genotyped donors of the cohort, an average of approximately 240,000 unique TCR beta nucleotide sequences were sequenced per donor, about a sixth of them non-productive. Class I and class II HLA loci were covered by the typing at four-digit resolution. In the later analysis, no new phenotypic data were used to find candidate immune exposures; instead, reliance was placed on TCR beta sequences and their occurrence across donors.

On the study overall, not on this receptor specifically: Linkage disequilibrium might explain the correlated functional status among segregating V segments, but an unknown experimental factor could not be ruled out. The study listed 150 to 200 TCR beta chains as associated with cytomegalovirus. A further reported finding was that TCR beta sequences accurately predicted the HLA-A and HLA-B alleles for most subjects in the first cohort. In a later analysis, HLA-associated TCR beta chains showed more clonal expansion and lower generation probabilities than non-associated chains that were equally common. In a later analysis, some 17,000 TCR beta sequences were associated with specific HLA alleles at a false discovery rate of 0.05. A cluster of highly shared sequence variants was judged likely to represent a technical artifact of the sequencing pipeline. According to a later genetic analysis, donors in an Asian-associated ancestry cluster had fewer N-insertions in productive TCRs than the approximately 650-donor mean. Seventeen rarely observed V segments, including chromosome 9 orphons, were excluded from the earlier analysis of a few hundred of the donors because counts were too low. When HLA alleles, especially DR and DQ, strongly co-occurred, TCR associations were difficult to assign to individual alleles. An earlier analysis of approximately 530 of the donors showed that most TCR beta V segments appeared in productive rearrangements either about 87% or about 30% of the time, which broadly matched IMGT annotations. According to a later analysis, most CMV-associated TCR beta chains appeared to be HLA-restricted, and the HLA associations seemed to be driven largely by CMV exposure. Cytomegalovirus status was reported to be diagnosed by the classifier with high specificity and sensitivity in both the original and validation cohorts. Presence/absence analyses assumed roughly uniform sequencing depth across donors, an assumption that may not hold. This cohort had only TCR beta chains sequenced, and the lack of alpha or paired-chain data limited which features could be detected. For the cohort, immune exposure information was limited to CMV serostatus. While some public TCRs were present in many individuals, most TCR sequences turned up only very rarely across donors. According to the authors, the approach could potentially be generalized to other disease states and immunological phenotypes. V-gene and J-gene trimming of TCR beta chains was associated with a missense DCLRE1C variant in a later genetic analysis, and the association was replicated in an independent cohort. Because the 87-base-pair reads could not distinguish some IMGT-functional V segments, including TRBV6-2 and TRBV6-3, those segments were excluded. According to a later analysis, parvovirus B19, influenza, CMV and Epstein-Barr virus appeared linked to several top co-occurrence clusters. In vitro tests confirmed that a few of the cytomegalovirus-associated TCR beta chains recognize cytomegalovirus antigens. Because HLA typing was missing for some donors at each locus, association tests included only the typed subset. In a later analysis, the rate of TCR association differed among HLA loci, with DRB1 alleles having the most associated TCRs and HLA-C alleles having the fewest.

Libraries were constructed by the immunoSEQ multiplex PCR assay. The multiplex PCR relied on a mix of 60 forward primers for TCR Vbeta segments and 13 reverse primers for TCR Jbeta segments. Amplification of the CDR3 region of rearranged TCR beta genes was performed with a multiplex PCR assay on genomic DNA. The Illumina HiSeq System was used to sequence the amplified TCR beta libraries as 87-base-pair reads. On the study's bioinformatics: A later analysis counted some 74 million unique TCR beta chains across the 550 to 750 repertoires, and some 11 million of these chains were shared by at least two donors. Raw reads were error-corrected and collapsed into unique sequences with a nearest-neighbor algorithm that merged closely related sequences to remove PCR and sequencing errors. V, D and J gene segments were assigned by aligning CDR3 sequences to IMGT reference sequences. Each retained sequence needed at least a six-nucleotide match to both a V gene segment and a J gene segment. A rearrangement counted as productive if the CDR3 had no stop codons and remained in frame with V and J, and every other rearrangement counted as non-productive. CDR3 was defined by IMGT convention, running from the second conserved V-encoded cysteine to the conserved J-encoded phenylalanine. Sequences without an unambiguous match to a single V gene segment were excluded from the earlier analysis of a few hundred of the donors. An earlier analysis of about 590 of the donors classified V segments as functional when productive rearrangements were above 56.7% and as segregating when the standard deviation between donors was above 5%. To diagnose cytomegalovirus status from the catalog of TCR beta chain sequences, a statistical classification framework was built. A later analysis assigned V and J genes by comparing TCR nucleotide sequences with IMGT/GENE-DB human TR gene sequences. In a later analysis, CDR3 sequences and most-parsimonious VDJ recombination scenarios were assigned using the TCRdist pipeline. In a later analysis, each TCR beta chain was defined by its CDR3 amino acid sequence together with its V-gene family, and reads lacking a unique V-gene family were excluded. In a later analysis, around 600 highly shared, low-generation-probability nucleotide sequences were removed to address suspected cross-contamination and a sequencing artifact. A later analysis calculated a clonal expansion index for each public chain from normalized within-repertoire ranks of inferred template counts. In a later analysis, generation probabilities were computed using a VDJ recombination model fitted to out-of-frame rearrangements, and the results were checked against IGoR. In a later analysis, hypergeometric tests were used to score TCR-TCR, TCR-HLA and TCR-CMV co-occurrence, with a repertoire-size bias correction applied to TCR pairs. In a later analysis, false discovery rates were estimated by permuting HLA or CMV assignments 20 times. A later analysis grouped co-occurring TCRs with DBSCAN, adding TCRdist sequence similarity when clustering within HLA-allele-positive subsets. Co-occurrence clustering excluded repertoires with fewer than 30,000 or more than 120,000 public chains, plus five with anomalous nucleotide sharing. TCRdb carries this immuneACCESS record with in-frame sequences only. Its versions omit some clonotypes, under half of them owing to an unresolved V gene in the studies checked, with the rest unexplained. Clonal size and the V and J genes are those of that table, whereas D and trimming came from the DNA. Per the sample table, the count is fewer than 85,000 clones. Roughly 3.8% of the sample belongs to the ten largest clones.

V is pruned by 4 bases and J by 9 bases, leaving 10 bases of the junction without a gene match. From its cysteine to its phenylalanine, the CDR3 spans 14 amino acids. Kept here is only the CDR3 DNA, which spans 42 bases and is read in frame from base 1. In the germline V gene, CDR1 corresponds to SGDLS and CDR2 to YYNGEE. About this clone: The antigen this receptor binds is unknown.

The cohort consisted of 600 or so healthy bone marrow donors. All cohort members were sampled while nominally healthy, although unrecorded immune exposures were likely present. The donor tested CMV seropositive, placing the donor among the 289 seropositive members of the cohort. A peripheral blood sample was provided by each donor, and peripheral blood mononuclear cells were used for TCR beta sequencing. Genomic DNA extraction from the blood cell samples was performed with the Qiagen DNeasy Blood Extraction Kit. The source material was PBMCs. This clonotype was obtained from a female donor in good health and CMV-seropositive. Recombination linked TRBV9 to TRBJ1-1; the central 9 bases match TRBD1. The DNA sequence reads TGTGCCAGCAGCATCGGGACAGGGAGTAGTAAAGCTTTCTTT. This translates into CASSIGTGSSKAFF.